One and the same sample provided the 14 T cell receptor beta chains below, sequenced in a study of blood T cell repertoires in COVID-19. TCRdb's copy holds only in-frame clones and misses some; the assay was immunoSEQ multiplex PCR. The data contain about 150,000 clones, about three quarters of them singletons. The sample consisted of peripheral blood. These receptors all come from a man at least 80 years old with acute or convalescent COVID-19.

The chain couples TRBV5-1 to TRBJ2-1; D remains ambiguous. This CDR3 comprises 15 residues. Germline loops: CDR1 SGHRS, CDR2 YFSETQ. Trimming cost V 0 bases and J 1 base, with 8 bases left between them. Here the CDR3 reads CASSLEQVSYNEQFF. The CDR3 DNA is TGCGCCAGCAGCTTGGAGCAGGTTTCCTACAATGAGCAGTTCTTC.

This clone has only a few counts. The V and J genes are TRBV28 and TRBJ1-2; no clear D gene. CDR1 and CDR2 (germline): MDHEN, SYDVKM. Trimming stripped 5 bases from V and 4 bases from J, with 17 bases between. The CDR3 is made up of 15 amino acids. The CDR3 sequence: CASSNDGLRGYGYTF. The DNA for the CDR3 is TGTGCCAGCAGTAACGACGGGCTCCGGGGCTATGGCTACACCTTC.

The gene calls are TRBV5-1 and TRBJ2-5; no firm D call. This CDR3 region has 14 residues. Germline lookup yields CDR1 SGHRS and CDR2 YFSETQ. The ends were cut back, 0 bases at V and 5 bases at J, with 11 bases in the middle. The CDR3 DNA sequence: TGCGCCAGCAGCTTGGTCCGCTCAGCGGAGACCCAGTACTTC. Its translation: CASSLVRSAETQYF.

In DNA form, the CDR3 reads TGTGCCAGCAGCTTAACAGGGGAACAGCCCCAGCATTTT. It codes for CASSLTGEQPQHF. The chain joins TRBV7-9 to TRBJ1-5; 7 positions match TRBD1. The CDR3 extends over 13 amino acids. Per germline, CDR1 SEHNR and CDR2 FQNEAQ (reference sequence). V trimming: 2 bases; J trimming: 7 bases; junction bases outside the gene matches: 2.

This clone was detected only a few times. The CDR3 region has the DNA TGTGCCAGCAGCTTTACCAACCCGGGACAGGGCACTGAAGCTTTCTTT. Translating gives CASSFTNPGQGTEAFF. V usage is TRBV7-6 and J usage is TRBJ1-1, with 9 bases matching TRBD1. The CDR3 spans 16 residues. The trim removed 3 bases at V and 4 bases at J, leaving 9 bases unmatched. Germline loops: CDR1 SGHVS, CDR2 FNYEAQ.

CDR3 loop: CASYSTDYGYTF. CDR3 DNA sequence: TGTGCCAGCTACTCGACAGACTATGGCTACACCTTC. This chain joins TRBV18 and TRBJ1-2, with D possibly being TRBD1 (5 bases). This CDR3 contains 12 residues. Trimming left V 7 bases short and J 3 bases short, with 9 bases between. The germline V gene has CDR1 KGHSH and CDR2 LQKENI. Variable domain in full (rest from reference TRBV18 and TRBJ1-2): NAGVMQNPRHLVRRRGQEARLRCSPMKGHSHVYWYRQLPEEGLKFMVYLQKENIIDESGMPKERFSAEFPKEGPSILRIQQVVRGDSAAYFCASYSTDYGYTFGSGTRLTVV.

This rearrangement joins TRBV6-5 to TRBJ1-4; D might be TRBD1 (5 bases). The length of the CDR3 is 13 residues. V lost 6 bases, J lost 7 bases, and 12 bases lay in between. Per germline, CDR1 MNHEY and CDR2 SVGAGI. The CDR3 DNA is TGTGCCAGCAGCACCAGGGAGGGTGAAAAACTGTTTTTT. As protein: CASSTREGEKLFF.

This clone is a singleton in its sample. Additional DNA sequences in this sample encode the identical CDR3. The rearrangement links TRBV19 to TRBJ1-5; tentative D call: TRBD1 (5 bases). This CDR3 contains 14 residues. Germline CDR1 LNHDA, CDR2 SQIVND (reference sequence). Trimming took off 5 bases at V and 5 bases at J, with 13 bases between the two ends. The CDR3 nucleotides read TGTGCCAGTAGTGTCCAGGGCACGGATCAGCCCCAGCATTTT. Amino acid sequence: CASSVQGTDQPQHF.

V usage is TRBV4-1 and J usage is TRBJ1-6; maybe TRBD1 (5 bases). V was cut by 0 bases and J by 11 bases, with 8 bases left in between. Germline V gene sequence: CDR1 MGHRA, CDR2 YSYEKL. This CDR3 has 13 amino acids. The CDR3 DNA sequence: TGCGCCAGCAGCCAAGAACTACAGGCACCCCTCCACTTT. This encodes CASSQELQAPLHF.

The rearrangement links TRBV10-1 to TRBJ2-2; TRBD2 matches at 14 bases. The germline CDR1 and CDR2 sequences are WNHNN and SYGVQD (reference sequence). V dropped 6 bases and J dropped 7; count of bases not matched to a gene: 10. The CDR3 covers 17 residues. The chain's CDR3 is CASSANGLAGGGGELFF. The CDR3 nucleotides read TGCGCCAGCAGCGCAAATGGACTAGCGGGGGGCGGCGGGGAGCTGTTTTTT.

The genes are TRBV2 and TRBJ1-5, with D possibly being TRBD1 (5 bases). CDR1 and CDR2 from the germline V gene are SNHLY and FYNNEI. The V gene lost 4 bases and the J gene lost 0 bases, with 7 bases spanning the gap. CDR3 length: 14 amino acids. CDR3 sequence reads: CASSVDNSNQPQHF. DNA for the CDR3: TGTGCCAGCAGTGTGGACAATAGCAATCAGCCCCAGCATTTT.

The chain uses TRBV5-1 and TRBJ2-2; D call uncertain. In germline, CDR1 is SGHRS, CDR2 YFSETQ. This CDR3 has 15 amino acids. V lost 5 bases and J lost 0, with 11 bases in between. The CDR3 reads CASRRFGSNTGELFF. Written as DNA, the CDR3 is TGCGCCAGCAGGAGATTCGGGTCGAACACCGGGGAGCTGTTTTTT.

This sequence joins TRBV6-6 and TRBJ1-1, with 12 bases fitting TRBD1. V trimming: 4 bases; J trimming: 4 bases; junction bases outside the gene matches: 7. Looked up from germline, CDR1 is MNHNY and CDR2 is SVGAGI (reference sequence). This CDR3 contains 16 residues. CDR3 sequence (DNA): TGTGCCAGCAGTTGGGGACAGGGGGCGCTGGGCACTGAAGCTTTCTTT. Its translation is CASSWGQGALGTEAFF.

The rearrangement joins TRBV5-1 to TRBJ2-7; 9 bases are shared with TRBD1. The CDR3 has 15 residues. Trimming removed 4 bases from V and 3 bases from J; junction bases left unmatched: 8. Germline V CDR1 and CDR2: SGHRS, YFSETQ. CDR3 coding DNA: TGCGCCAGCAGCGAAAACCCGACAGGGGGCTACGAGCAGTACTTC. Amino acid sequence: CASSENPTGGYEQYF.